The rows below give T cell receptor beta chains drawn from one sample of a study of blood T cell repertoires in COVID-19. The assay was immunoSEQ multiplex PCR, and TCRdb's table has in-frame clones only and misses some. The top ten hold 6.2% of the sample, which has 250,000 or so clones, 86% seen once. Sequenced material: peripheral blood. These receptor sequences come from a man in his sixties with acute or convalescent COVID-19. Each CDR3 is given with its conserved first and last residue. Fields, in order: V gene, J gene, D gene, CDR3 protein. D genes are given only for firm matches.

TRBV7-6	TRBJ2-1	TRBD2	CASSLRPAGPSYNEQFF
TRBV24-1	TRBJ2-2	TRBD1	CATTTGAGELFF
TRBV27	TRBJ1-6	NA	CASRLNRSNSPLHF
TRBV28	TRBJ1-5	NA	CASSGRMGNQPQHF
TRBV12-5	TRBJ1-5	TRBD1	CASGYWTGNQPQHF
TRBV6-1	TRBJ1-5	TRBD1	CASSERTAGGNQPQHF
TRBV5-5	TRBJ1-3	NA	CASSLSQGFLSGNTIYF
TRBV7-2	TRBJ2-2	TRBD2	CASSLGAGLAGRGGELFF
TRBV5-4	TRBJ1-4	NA	CASSSRGRSEKLFF
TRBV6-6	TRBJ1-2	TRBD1	CASSYSPDRAVHF
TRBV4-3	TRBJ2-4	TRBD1	CASSRLDRDKNIQYF
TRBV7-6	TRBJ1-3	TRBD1	CASSLAQGASGNTIYF
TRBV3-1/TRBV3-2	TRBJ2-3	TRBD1	CASSQPSDRVSTDTQYF
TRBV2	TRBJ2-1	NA	CASSEADSYNEQFF
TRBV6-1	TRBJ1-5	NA	CASSVDRGYSNQPQHF
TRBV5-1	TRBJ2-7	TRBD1	CASSSGQRSEQYF
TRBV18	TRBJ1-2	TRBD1	CASSPLPVGQDNYGYTF
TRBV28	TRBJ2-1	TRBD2	CASSLAASAGGPGGEQFF
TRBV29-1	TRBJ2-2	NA	CSVAVQGMNTGELFF
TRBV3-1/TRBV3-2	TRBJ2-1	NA	CASSQDRRGRQFF
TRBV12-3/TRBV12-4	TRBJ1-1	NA	CASSLGRNTEAFF
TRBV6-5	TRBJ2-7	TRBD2	CASRTSGFYEQYF
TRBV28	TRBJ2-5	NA	CASSYQGSQQETQYF
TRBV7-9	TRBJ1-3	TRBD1	CASSSTGSGNTIYF
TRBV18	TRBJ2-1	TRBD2	CASSPSGLAGGSNEQFF
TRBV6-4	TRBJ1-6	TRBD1	CASRTGLNSPLHF
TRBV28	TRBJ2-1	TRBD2	CASSPNLAGGYNEQFF
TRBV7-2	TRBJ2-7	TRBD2	CASSLTSGIPYEQYF
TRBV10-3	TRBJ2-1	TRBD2	CASTGGRDNEQFF
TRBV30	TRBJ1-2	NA	CAWNRNYGYTF
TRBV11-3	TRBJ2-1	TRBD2	CASSLGRPGLQYYNEQFF
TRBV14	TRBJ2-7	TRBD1	CASSTGTGGWYEQYF
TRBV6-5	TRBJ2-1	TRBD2	CATRTSGTYNEQFF
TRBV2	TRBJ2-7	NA	CASSEAGGPEEQYF
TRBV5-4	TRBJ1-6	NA	CASSSTGPDSPLHF
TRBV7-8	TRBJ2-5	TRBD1	CASSLRGQGARETQYF
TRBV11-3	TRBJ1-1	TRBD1	CASRWGQGVTEAFF
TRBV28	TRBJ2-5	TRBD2	CASRAPLGRGQETQYF
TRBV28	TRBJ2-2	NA	CASSKLGSGELFF
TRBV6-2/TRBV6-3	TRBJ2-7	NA	CASSYPPEQYF
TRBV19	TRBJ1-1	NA	CASSTTGNTEAFF
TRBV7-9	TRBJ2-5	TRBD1	CASSRAGQVPEAQYF
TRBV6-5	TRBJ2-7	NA	CASKSYSVPSYEQYF
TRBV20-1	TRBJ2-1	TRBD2	CSASRRLAGGPSYNEQFF
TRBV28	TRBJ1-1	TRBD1	CASRLGQGDAEAFF
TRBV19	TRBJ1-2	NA	CASSPDTGRVYGYTF
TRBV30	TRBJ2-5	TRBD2	CAWSAGGSLETQYF
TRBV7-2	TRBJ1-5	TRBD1	CASSPGQGSQPQHF
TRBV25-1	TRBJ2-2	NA	CASSEPGDFRELFF
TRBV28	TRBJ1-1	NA	CASSSYTEAFF
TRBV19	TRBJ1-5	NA	CASTARQGHQPQHF
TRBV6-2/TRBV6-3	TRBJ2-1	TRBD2	CASSYGSSGGAYNEQFF
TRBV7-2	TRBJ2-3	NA	CASSGGISTDTQYF
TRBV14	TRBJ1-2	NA	CASSQDQGHHGYTF
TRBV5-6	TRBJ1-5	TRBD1	CASSVRDRAFEPQHF
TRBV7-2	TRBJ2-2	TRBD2	CASSFRGGRNTGELFF
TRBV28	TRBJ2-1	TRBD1	CASSPPGQVIDEQFF
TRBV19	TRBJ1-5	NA	CASSIFKGGFNQPQHF
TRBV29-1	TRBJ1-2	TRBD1	CSVEDRWGQSDDGYTF